This T cell receptor (beta chain) was captured by sequencing in a study of T cells in Graves' hyperthyroidism and ophthalmopathy. The ends were cut back, 3 bases at V and 1 base at J, with 6 bases in the middle. The CDR3 runs to 13 residues. Germline V gene sequence: CDR1 SGHAT, CDR2 FQNNGV. Researchers amplified the TCR beta CDR3 regions from RNA transcripts. HTBI primers were the set used in a first-round RT-PCR of the TCR CDR3. TCRdb reprocessed the multiplex PCR reads with MiXCR, giving one entry per CDR3 protein. Of some 560,000 distinct CDR3 sequences in the sample, 15% to 17% were seen once. The clonotype comes from a woman aged 25 to 39 with Graves' hyperthyroidism. Sequencing was performed on blood. The chain has TRBV11-2 and TRBJ1-1; D not certain. The CDR3 DNA follows: TGTGCCAGCAGCTTCCACCAGAACACTGAAGCTTTCTTT. Encoded protein: CASSFHQNTEAFF.